The rows below give T cell receptor beta chains drawn from one sample of a study of CD8 T cell repertoires and HIV-1 epitope variants. Method: immunoSEQ multiplex PCR; TCRdb's copy keeps in-frame clones and lacks some. The sample lists thousands of clones, approximately 64% occurring once. No antigen has been identified for these receptors. Material: cultured CD8+ T cells derived from PBMCs. These receptors were obtained from a male donor with HIV. The CDR3 runs from the conserved cysteine through the conserved F or W. The order of the fields is J gene, V gene, clone size, CDR3 protein. For some rows the clone size is stated as once, few or many, or as a class when expanded; others skip it.

j_gene: TRBJ1-1; v_gene: TRBV28; abundance: -; CDR3aa: CASSFLGTGDTEAFF
j_gene: TRBJ1-5; v_gene: TRBV7-9; abundance: -; CDR3aa: CASSLQGYDQPQHF
j_gene: TRBJ2-7; v_gene: TRBV28; abundance: -; CDR3aa: CASSFPTPGGRGPMHEQYF
j_gene: TRBJ1-1; v_gene: TRBV28; abundance: hyperexpanded; CDR3aa: CASSSPGTGVISTEAFF
j_gene: TRBJ2-2; v_gene: TRBV27; abundance: -; CDR3aa: CASSQTENTGELFF
j_gene: TRBJ2-1; v_gene: TRBV4-2; abundance: -; CDR3aa: CASSQLTGGIMVEQFF
j_gene: TRBJ1-1; v_gene: TRBV6-5; abundance: -; CDR3aa: CASSHGQGPTEAFF
j_gene: TRBJ1-2; v_gene: TRBV7-6; abundance: -; CDR3aa: CASSPGTGLNSYGYTF
j_gene: TRBJ1-1; v_gene: TRBV28; abundance: -; CDR3aa: CASSSVMVGGEKVTEAFF
j_gene: TRBJ1-5; v_gene: TRBV10-3; abundance: -; CDR3aa: CAISETDNQPQHF
j_gene: TRBJ2-1; v_gene: TRBV5-1; abundance: few; CDR3aa: CASSQTGGNEQFF
j_gene: TRBJ2-7; v_gene: TRBV11-2; abundance: few; CDR3aa: CASSLGQGVAEQYF
j_gene: TRBJ2-7; v_gene: TRBV6-5; abundance: -; CDR3aa: CASSSEAVPYEQYF
j_gene: TRBJ2-3; v_gene: TRBV19; abundance: -; CDR3aa: CASSPWYRDRGTDTQYF
j_gene: TRBJ1-1; v_gene: TRBV7-9; abundance: -; CDR3aa: CASSLNGGSNTEAFF
j_gene: TRBJ1-1; v_gene: TRBV6-4; abundance: -; CDR3aa: CASSVSGSTEAFF
j_gene: TRBJ2-1; v_gene: TRBV10-3; abundance: -; CDR3aa: CAISERGTYNEQFF
j_gene: TRBJ2-1; v_gene: TRBV9; abundance: -; CDR3aa: CASSVATEPRGPNNEQFF
j_gene: TRBJ1-5; v_gene: TRBV11-2; abundance: -; CDR3aa: CASSTGEQPQHF
j_gene: TRBJ2-1; v_gene: TRBV30; abundance: -; CDR3aa: CAWATGTSIYNEQFF
j_gene: TRBJ2-7; v_gene: TRBV6-1; abundance: few; CDR3aa: CASSEDGGGMWEQYF
j_gene: TRBJ2-1; v_gene: TRBV28; abundance: -; CDR3aa: CASSTIYRGGGNEQFF
j_gene: TRBJ2-1; v_gene: TRBV7-9; abundance: -; CDR3aa: CASRVDRGLDEQFF
j_gene: TRBJ1-6; v_gene: TRBV18; abundance: -; CDR3aa: CASSPLWDDSGSYNSPLHF
j_gene: TRBJ1-2; v_gene: TRBV18; abundance: -; CDR3aa: CASSPLGESYTF
j_gene: TRBJ2-7; v_gene: TRBV27; abundance: few; CDR3aa: CASSSDRPSYEQYF
j_gene: TRBJ1-5; v_gene: TRBV28; abundance: -; CDR3aa: CASSSPGTGGSNQPQHF
j_gene: TRBJ2-3; v_gene: TRBV4-1; abundance: -; CDR3aa: CASSQAFSAGGPGTQYF
j_gene: TRBJ2-1; v_gene: TRBV6-6; abundance: few; CDR3aa: CASFQGKNEQFF
j_gene: TRBJ1-1; v_gene: TRBV7-2; abundance: -; CDR3aa: CASSLVEGFEAFF
j_gene: TRBJ1-1; v_gene: TRBV5-4; abundance: -; CDR3aa: CASSDGGMNTEAFF
j_gene: TRBJ1-1; v_gene: TRBV6-5; abundance: -; CDR3aa: CASSYPEGRKNTEAFF
j_gene: TRBJ2-1; v_gene: TRBV15; abundance: -; CDR3aa: CATSRDRDPVNEQFF
j_gene: TRBJ1-5; v_gene: TRBV5-4; abundance: few; CDR3aa: CASSSTEDSNQPQHF
j_gene: TRBJ1-5; v_gene: TRBV5-1; abundance: -; CDR3aa: CASSPVPDIGRAQPQHF
j_gene: TRBJ1-1; v_gene: TRBV28; abundance: -; CDR3aa: CASSPRETGTEAFF
j_gene: TRBJ2-3; v_gene: TRBV9; abundance: -; CDR3aa: CASSVTPGTTDTQYF
j_gene: TRBJ1-6; v_gene: TRBV5-4; abundance: -; CDR3aa: CAWDSGYNSPLHF
j_gene: TRBJ2-5; v_gene: TRBV7-7; abundance: -; CDR3aa: CASSQGGAVQETQYF
j_gene: TRBJ2-1; v_gene: TRBV28; abundance: -; CDR3aa: CASSSPGTGGPTGQFF
j_gene: TRBJ1-2; v_gene: TRBV4-1; abundance: hyperexpanded; CDR3aa: CASSQDPPDLDYGYTF
j_gene: TRBJ1-1; v_gene: TRBV11-3; abundance: -; CDR3aa: CASSLGGENEAFF
j_gene: TRBJ1-1; v_gene: TRBV6-5; abundance: -; CDR3aa: CASSLQGPTEAFF
j_gene: TRBJ1-6; v_gene: TRBV13; abundance: -; CDR3aa: CASSTTGTGYSPLHF
j_gene: TRBJ2-2; v_gene: TRBV7-3; abundance: -; CDR3aa: CASSPIGENTGELFF
j_gene: TRBJ1-1; v_gene: TRBV27; abundance: -; CDR3aa: CASSLYGSAVNTEAFF
j_gene: TRBJ1-1; v_gene: TRBV7-2; abundance: few; CDR3aa: CASSLGNPEAFF